Listed here are 5 T cell receptor beta chains from one sample, sequenced in a study of Graves' ophthalmopathy and Graves' hyperthyroidism. The TCR beta CDR3 regions underwent amplification from RNA transcripts. HTBI primers primed a first-round RT-PCR, and a second-round multiplex PCR followed. TCRdb recomputed calls from the multiplex PCR reads with MiXCR, one row per CDR3 protein. The sample lists hundreds of thousands of distinct CDR3 sequences; roughly 41% were seen once. Sequenced input: peripheral blood. These receptors came from an adult man with Graves' ophthalmopathy.

The V call is TRBV7-2, the J call TRBJ1-5, with D perhaps matching TRBD1 (6 bases). The V gene's germline CDR1 is SGHTA and CDR2 FQGNSA. V shed 5 bases and J shed 7 bases, with 12 bases lying between them. This CDR3 comprises 13 residues. The CDR3 coding sequence is TGTGCCAGCAGCATCACCGGGGGCCAGCCCCAGCATTTT. This codes for CASSITGGQPQHF.

Of note for this clonotype: A much larger clonotype is one base distant, so this may be a read error. The gene calls are TRBV19 and TRBJ2-7; D may be TRBD1 or TRBD2 (6 bases each). The CDR3 is 14 residues long. The germline V gene encodes CDR1 LNHDA and CDR2 SQIVND (reference sequence). CDR3 sequence (DNA): TGTGTCAGTAGTATAAGAAGGGGGGCCTACGAGCAGTACTTC. Residues: CVSSIRRGAYEQYF.

The V and J genes are TRBV7-2 and TRBJ2-7; 9 bases agree with TRBD1. Germline V gives CDR1 SGHTA, CDR2 FQGNSA. Trimming removed 3 bases from V and 3 bases from J; junction bases left unmatched: 6. CDR3 length equals 15 residues. The CDR3 DNA reads TGTGCCAGCAGCTTGGATCCGGACAGGGGCTACGAGCAGTACTTC. Translated, it gives CASSLDPDRGYEQYF.

This clonotype was observed once. The chain is built from TRBV15 and TRBJ1-2; D gene unclear. Germline values: CDR1 LNHNV, CDR2 YYDKDF (reference sequence). Trimming shortened V by 5 bases and J by 0 bases, and 19 bases separated the two germline ends. The CDR3 spans 17 residues. CDR3 loop: CATSAPGHQGANYGYTF. The CDR3 DNA reads as TGTGCCACCAGCGCACCCGGTCACCAAGGAGCTAACTATGGCTACACCTTC.

This chain connects TRBV25-1 to TRBJ2-1; D gene unclear. Germline V gene lookup returns CDR1 MGHDK and CDR2 SYGVNS. This CDR3 is 10 amino acids long. V lost 6 bases and J 4 bases, leaving 1 base between the germline ends. Here the CDR3 DNA reads TGTGCCAGCAGATACAATGAGCAGTTCTTC. Translating it yields CASRYNEQFF.